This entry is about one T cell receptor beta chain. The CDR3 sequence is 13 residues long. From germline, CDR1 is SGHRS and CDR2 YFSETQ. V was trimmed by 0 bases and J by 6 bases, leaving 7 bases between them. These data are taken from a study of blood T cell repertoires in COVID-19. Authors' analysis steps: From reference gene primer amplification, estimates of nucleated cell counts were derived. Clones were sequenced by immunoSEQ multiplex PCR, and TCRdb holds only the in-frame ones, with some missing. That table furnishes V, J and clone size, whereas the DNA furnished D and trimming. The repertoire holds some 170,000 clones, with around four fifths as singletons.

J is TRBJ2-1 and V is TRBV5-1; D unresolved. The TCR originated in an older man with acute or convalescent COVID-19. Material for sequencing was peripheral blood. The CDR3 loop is CASSLGSGNEQFF. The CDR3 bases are TGCGCCAGCAGCTTGGGTTCAGGCAATGAGCAGTTCTTC.